This entry concerns a single T cell receptor beta chain. Its antigen is currently unknown. Healthy donors of bone marrow made up the group. The data belong to a study of cytomegalovirus exposure and HLA in healthy donors. Overall study: Around 86 million unique TCRs, all from HLA-typed donors, were included in an early release of the data. Study-wide points: Using a false discovery rate of 0.05, a later analysis showed that 16,000 or so TCR beta sequences were associated with HLA alleles. A later analysis linked a missense DCLRE1C variant to TCR beta V- and J-gene trimming.

Researchers ran the PCR with 60 Vbeta and 13 Jbeta primers. Profiling relied on immunoSEQ multiplex PCR, and the TCRdb table lists in-frame clones only, not all of them. In the table there are roughly 120,000 clones, roughly 63% of which are singletons. V lost 4 bases and J lost 7, with 15 bases in between. From germline, CDR1 is SGHTS and CDR2 YDEGEE. The CDR3 is 14 amino acids. This sequence was found in a middle-aged man in good health and CMV-seropositive. What was sequenced was PBMCs. This sequence joins TRBV5-8 and TRBJ2-1; possibly TRBD1 for D (6 bases). In DNA form, the CDR3 reads TGTGCCAGCAGCCCAGGGGACGGAACAAATGAGCAGTTCTTC. Translation gives CASSPGDGTNEQFF.